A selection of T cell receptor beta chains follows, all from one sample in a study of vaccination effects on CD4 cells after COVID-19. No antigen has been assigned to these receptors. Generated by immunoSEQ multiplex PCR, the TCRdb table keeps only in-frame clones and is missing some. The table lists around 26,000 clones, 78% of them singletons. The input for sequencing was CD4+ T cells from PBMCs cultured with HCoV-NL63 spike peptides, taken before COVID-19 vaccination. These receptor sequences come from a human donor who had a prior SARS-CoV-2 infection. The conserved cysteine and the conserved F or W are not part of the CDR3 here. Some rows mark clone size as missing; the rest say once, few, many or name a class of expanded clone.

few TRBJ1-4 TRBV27 ASSPQQGSGAKLF
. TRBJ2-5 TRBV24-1 ATSDPGQGGETQY
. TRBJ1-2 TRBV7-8 ASSLTGQGGYGYT
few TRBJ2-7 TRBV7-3 ASSLWPYEQY
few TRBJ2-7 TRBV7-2 ASSSGVGLAMRYEQY
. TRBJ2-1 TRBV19 ASSQNTYNEQF
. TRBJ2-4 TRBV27 ASSLTRLGGLENIQY
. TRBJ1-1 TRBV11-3 ASSPITGANTEAF
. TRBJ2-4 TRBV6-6 ASRNRGSHIQY
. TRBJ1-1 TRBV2 ASRTDGRNTEAF
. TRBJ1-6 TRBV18 ASSPNTGTNSPLH
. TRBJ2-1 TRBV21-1 ASSKGAVAGYGEQF
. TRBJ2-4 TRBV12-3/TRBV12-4 ASSLLKGDIQY
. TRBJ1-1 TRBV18 ASSPGFGAF
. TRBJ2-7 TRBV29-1 SVLTSVGYEQY
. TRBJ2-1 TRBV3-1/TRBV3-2 ASSQDPSRTSGTPEQF
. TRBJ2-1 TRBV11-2 ASSLVLGGSQF
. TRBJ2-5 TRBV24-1 ATSDSGLAGGETQY
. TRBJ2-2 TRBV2 ASTPSGRWAGELF
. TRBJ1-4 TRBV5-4 ASSRRGGHNEKLF
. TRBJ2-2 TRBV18 ASSVGTANTGELF
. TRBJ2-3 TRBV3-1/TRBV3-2 ASSFTLAGASTDTQY
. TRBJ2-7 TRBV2 ASSSESSYEQY
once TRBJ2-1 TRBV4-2 ASSQAASGGLYEQF
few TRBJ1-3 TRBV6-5 ASQGAGINTIY
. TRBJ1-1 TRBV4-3 ASSQDRNTEAF
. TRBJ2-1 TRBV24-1 ATSDSGTGDNEQF
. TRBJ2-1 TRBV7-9 ASSLQARNNEQF
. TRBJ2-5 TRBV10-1 ASKGSGDGTQY
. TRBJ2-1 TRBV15 ATSRDLAGGQF
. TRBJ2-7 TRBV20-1 SASERANYEQY
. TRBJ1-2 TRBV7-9 ASSFTGGGGYGYT
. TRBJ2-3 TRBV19 ASTTWGSSSTDTQY
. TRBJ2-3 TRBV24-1 ATSDPGYSGTSGSKDTQY
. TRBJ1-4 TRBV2 ASNRQLNEKLF
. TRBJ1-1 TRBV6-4 ASSRLPATGITEAF
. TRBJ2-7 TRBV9 ASSVGGTSSYEQY
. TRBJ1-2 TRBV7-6 ASSLARDTIGQGRYNYGYT
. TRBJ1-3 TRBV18 ASSPPNGPSSGNTIY
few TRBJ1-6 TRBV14 ASSQEPAGTSSYNSPLH
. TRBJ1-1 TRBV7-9 ASSLDTGSTDTEAF
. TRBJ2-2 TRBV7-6 ASSRLAGEAGELF
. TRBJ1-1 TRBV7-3 ASSLGGAVEAF
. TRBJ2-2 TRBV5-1 ASSFQQGASTGELF
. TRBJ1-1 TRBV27 ASSRGGVGTEAF
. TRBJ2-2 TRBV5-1 ASSLGLGATGELF
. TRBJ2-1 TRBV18 ASSPVGNEQF
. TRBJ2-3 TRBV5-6 ASSFGTDTQY
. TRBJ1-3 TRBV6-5 ASRNGGPSGNTIY
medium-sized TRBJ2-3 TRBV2 ASRAGTSDTDTQY
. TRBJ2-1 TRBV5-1 ASSLAEGEQF
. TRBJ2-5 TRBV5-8 ASSTYQGSVQETQY
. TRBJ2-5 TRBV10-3 AISPWGLDQETQY
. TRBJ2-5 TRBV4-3 ASSQEVGAMTQY
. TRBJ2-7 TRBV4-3 ASSQDSSGRQAQY
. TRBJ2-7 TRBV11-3 ASSFLYEQY
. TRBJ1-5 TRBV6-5 ASSYSSSNQPQH
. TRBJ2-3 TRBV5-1 ASSLAGDHTQY